Sequencing of this TCR beta chain was carried out in a study of cytomegalovirus exposure and HLA in healthy donors. Findings and limits, study-wide: The productive fraction for most TCR beta V segments was about 87% or about 30% in an earlier analysis.

Those who donated were healthy bone marrow donors. The primer mix had 60 Vbeta and 13 Jbeta primers. As originally analysed: In a later analysis, of 80 million to 90 million unique beta chains, 9 million to 11 million appeared in at least two donors. Measured with immunoSEQ multiplex PCR; TCRdb has only the in-frame clones, and not every one. For V, J and clone size, that table is used; D and trimming come from the DNA. The sample holds fewer than 130,000 clones, approximately 70% seen once. V trimming: 5 bases; J trimming: 7 bases; junction bases outside the gene matches: 4. This CDR3 is 14 amino acids long. Germline V gives CDR1 MNHEY, CDR2 SMNVEV (reference sequence). On this clone itself: Its antigen is still unknown.

Input material: PBMCs. The TCR sequence derives from a man younger than 45 in good health and CMV-seropositive. J is TRBJ2-1 and V is TRBV27, with 11 bases matching TRBD2. CDR3 amino acids: CASSSGTSGNEQFF. CDR3 coding DNA: TGTGCCAGCAGTAGCGGGACTAGCGGAAATGAGCAGTTCTTC.